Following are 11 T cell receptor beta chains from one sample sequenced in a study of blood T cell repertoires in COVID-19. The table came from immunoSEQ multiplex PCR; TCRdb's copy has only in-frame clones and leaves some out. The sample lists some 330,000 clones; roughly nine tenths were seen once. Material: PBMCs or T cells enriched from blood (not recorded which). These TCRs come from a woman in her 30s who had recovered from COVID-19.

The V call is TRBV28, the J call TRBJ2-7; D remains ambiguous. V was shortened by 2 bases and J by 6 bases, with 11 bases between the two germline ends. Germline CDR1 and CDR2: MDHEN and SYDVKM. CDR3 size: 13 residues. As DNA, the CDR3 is TGTGCCAGCAGTTTAGGGCCCGGTCGCGAGCAGTACTTC. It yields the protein CASSLGPGREQYF. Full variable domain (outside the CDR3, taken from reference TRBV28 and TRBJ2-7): DVKVTQSSRYLVKRTGEKVFLECVQDMDHENMFWYRQDPGLGLRLIYFSYDVKMKEKGDIPEGYSVSREKKERFSLILESASTNQTSMYLCASSLGPGREQYFGPGTRLTVT.

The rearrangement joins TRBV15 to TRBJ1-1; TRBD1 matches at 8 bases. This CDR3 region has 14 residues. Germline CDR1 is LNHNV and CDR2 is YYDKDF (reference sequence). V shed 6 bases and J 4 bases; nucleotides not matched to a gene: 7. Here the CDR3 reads CATSPDRAATEAFF. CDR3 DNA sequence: TGTGCCACCAGTCCGGACAGGGCGGCCACTGAAGCTTTCTTT.

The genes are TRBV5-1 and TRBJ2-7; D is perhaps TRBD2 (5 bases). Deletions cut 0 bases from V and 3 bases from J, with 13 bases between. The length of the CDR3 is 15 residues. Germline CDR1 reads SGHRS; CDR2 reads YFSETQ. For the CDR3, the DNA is TGCGCCAGCAGCTTGGCGTCCGCTAGCAGCTACGAGCAGTACTTC. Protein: CASSLASASSYEQYF.

The CDR3 is CASSLYFQGRTRGETQYF. CDR3 in DNA: TGTGCCAGCAGCTTATACTTTCAGGGAAGAACAAGGGGAGAGACCCAGTACTTC. The gene calls are TRBV11-2 and TRBJ2-5; D may be TRBD1 (5 bases). Germline values: CDR1 SGHAT, CDR2 FQNNGV. Between the trimmed V and J ends, which lost 2 bases and 4 bases, there was a span of 23 bases. CDR3 length: 18 residues.

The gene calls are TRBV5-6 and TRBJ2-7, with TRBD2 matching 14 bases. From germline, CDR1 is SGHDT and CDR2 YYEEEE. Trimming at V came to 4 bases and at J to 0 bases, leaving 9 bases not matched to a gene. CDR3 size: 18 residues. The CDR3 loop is CASSPLGLAGGRSYEQYF. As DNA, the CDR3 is TGTGCCAGCAGCCCTCTCGGACTAGCGGGGGGACGCTCCTACGAGCAGTACTTC.

The DNA for the CDR3 is TGTGCCAGCAGCTTATTGGGGGCACGACAGACCCAGTACTTC. Its translation is CASSLLGARQTQYF. V gene TRBV11-3 combines with J gene TRBJ2-5; D is possibly TRBD1 (6 bases). The germline gives CDR1 SGHNT, CDR2 YENEEA. The CDR3 is made up of 14 amino acids. With 2 bases removed from V and 6 bases from J, the gap between germline ends came to 13 bases.

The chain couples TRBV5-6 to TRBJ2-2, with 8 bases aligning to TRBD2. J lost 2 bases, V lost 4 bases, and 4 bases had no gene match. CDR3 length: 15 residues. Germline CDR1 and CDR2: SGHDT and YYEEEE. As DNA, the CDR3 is TGTGCCAGCAGCCTTAGCGGGATCAACACCGGGGAGCTGTTTTTT. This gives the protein CASSLSGINTGELFF.

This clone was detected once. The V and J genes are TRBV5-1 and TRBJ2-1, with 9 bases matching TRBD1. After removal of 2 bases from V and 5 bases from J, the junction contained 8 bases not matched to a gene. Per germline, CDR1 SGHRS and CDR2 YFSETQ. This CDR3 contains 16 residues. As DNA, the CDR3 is TGCGCCAGCAGCTTTCTTGTCGGGACAGGGAACAATGAGCAGTTCTTC. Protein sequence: CASSFLVGTGNNEQFF.

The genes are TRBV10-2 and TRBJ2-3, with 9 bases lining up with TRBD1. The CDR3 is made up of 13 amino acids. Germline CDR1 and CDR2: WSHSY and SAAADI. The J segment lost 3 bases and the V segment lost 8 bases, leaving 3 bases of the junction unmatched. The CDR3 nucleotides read TGCGCCAGCGAAGGACAGGGGACAGATACGCAGTATTTT. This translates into CASEGQGTDTQYF.

For the CDR3, the DNA is TGTGCCAGCAGCTTAGGGCGGGCCCCATACGAGCAGTACTTC. Translated: CASSLGRAPYEQYF. The V and J genes are TRBV7-9 and TRBJ2-7; tentative D call: TRBD2 (5 bases). Trimming stripped 1 base from V and 4 bases from J, with 11 bases between. The CDR3 is made up of 14 amino acids. Looked up from germline, CDR1 is SEHNR and CDR2 is FQNEAQ (reference sequence).

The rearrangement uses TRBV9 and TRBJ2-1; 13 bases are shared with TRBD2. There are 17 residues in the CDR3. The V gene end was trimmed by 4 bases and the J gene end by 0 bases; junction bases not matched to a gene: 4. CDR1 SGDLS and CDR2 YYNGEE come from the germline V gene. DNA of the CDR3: TGTGCCAGCAGCCCGGGACTAGCGGGACCCTCCTACAATGAGCAGTTCTTC. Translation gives CASSPGLAGPSYNEQFF.